The next 3 T cell receptor beta chains were all read from a single sample in a study of T cells in localized non-small cell lung cancer. This table comes from immunoSEQ multiplex PCR, and its TCRdb copy is limited to in-frame clones, with some not included. The table records 4,500 to 5,500 clones, 93% of them present only once. Sample: peripheral blood, taken before any cancer treatment. The origin of the receptors is a woman aged 40-69 years with stage I lung adenocarcinoma.

The V and J genes are TRBV11-2 and TRBJ2-5; no definite D call. CDR1 SGHAT and CDR2 FQNNGV come from the germline V gene. V was cut by 3 bases and J by 8 bases, with 19 bases left in between. This CDR3 comprises 15 residues. CDR3 coding DNA: TGTGCCAGCAGCTTCCCCACCGGGTTTCAAGGCACCCAGTACTTC. Amino acids: CASSFPTGFQGTQYF.

This rearrangement joins TRBV30 to TRBJ1-2; no definite D call. The CDR3 is 12 residues long. Per germline, CDR1 GTSNPN and CDR2 SVGIG (reference sequence). Trimming took off 4 bases at V and 0 bases at J, with 6 bases between the two ends. Here the CDR3 DNA reads TGTGCCTGGACTAGCTCTAACTATGGCTACACCTTC. The encoded protein is CAWTSSNYGYTF.

The rearrangement joins TRBV9 to TRBJ2-3; D uncertain. V was trimmed by 0 bases and J by 0 bases, leaving 8 bases between them. Germline CDR1 and CDR2: SGDLS and YYNGEE. The length of the CDR3 is 15 residues. CDR3 sequence reads: CASSVGKLSTDTQYF. CDR3 coding DNA: TGTGCCAGCAGCGTAGGGAAACTTAGCACAGATACGCAGTATTTT.